Detailed here is one T cell receptor (beta chain). What it recognizes is unknown. The time point denotes: week 11, during vaccination. The vaccine gave 300 ug of a 20-mer mutant IDH1 peptide subcutaneously per dose. This sample was included in a study of a mutant IDH1 vaccine in newly diagnosed glioma. Germline V CDR1 and CDR2: MDHEN, SYDVKM. Trimming stripped 10 bases from V and 10 bases from J, with 22 bases between. The CDR3 is 13 amino acids. Generated by immunoSEQ multiplex PCR, the TCRdb table keeps only in-frame clones and is missing some. Of more than 50,000 clones in the sample, 80% are singletons; the top ten hold 5.9%.

The origin of this receptor is a man in his forties or fifties with glioma. The sample was PBMCs, taken from a glioma patient whose treatment included an IDH1 peptide vaccine. The rearrangement links TRBV28 to TRBJ1-1; weak D call: TRBD1 (6 bases). CDR3 sequence reads: CATSRRQAQAAFF. The CDR3, as DNA: TGTGCCACCTCAAGGAGACAGGCCCAGGCAGCTTTCTTT.